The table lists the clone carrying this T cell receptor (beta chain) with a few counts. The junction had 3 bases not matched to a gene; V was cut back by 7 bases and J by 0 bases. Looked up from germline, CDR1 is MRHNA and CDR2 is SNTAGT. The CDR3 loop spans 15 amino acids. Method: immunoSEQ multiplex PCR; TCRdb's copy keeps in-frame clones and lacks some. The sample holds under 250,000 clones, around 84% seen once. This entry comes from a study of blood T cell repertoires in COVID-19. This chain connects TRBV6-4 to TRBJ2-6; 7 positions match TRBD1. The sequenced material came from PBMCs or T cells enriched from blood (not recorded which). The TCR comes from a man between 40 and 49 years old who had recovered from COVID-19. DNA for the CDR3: TGTGCCAGCACCGCAGGGGGCTCTGGGGCCAACGTCCTGACTTTC. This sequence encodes CASTAGGSGANVLTF.